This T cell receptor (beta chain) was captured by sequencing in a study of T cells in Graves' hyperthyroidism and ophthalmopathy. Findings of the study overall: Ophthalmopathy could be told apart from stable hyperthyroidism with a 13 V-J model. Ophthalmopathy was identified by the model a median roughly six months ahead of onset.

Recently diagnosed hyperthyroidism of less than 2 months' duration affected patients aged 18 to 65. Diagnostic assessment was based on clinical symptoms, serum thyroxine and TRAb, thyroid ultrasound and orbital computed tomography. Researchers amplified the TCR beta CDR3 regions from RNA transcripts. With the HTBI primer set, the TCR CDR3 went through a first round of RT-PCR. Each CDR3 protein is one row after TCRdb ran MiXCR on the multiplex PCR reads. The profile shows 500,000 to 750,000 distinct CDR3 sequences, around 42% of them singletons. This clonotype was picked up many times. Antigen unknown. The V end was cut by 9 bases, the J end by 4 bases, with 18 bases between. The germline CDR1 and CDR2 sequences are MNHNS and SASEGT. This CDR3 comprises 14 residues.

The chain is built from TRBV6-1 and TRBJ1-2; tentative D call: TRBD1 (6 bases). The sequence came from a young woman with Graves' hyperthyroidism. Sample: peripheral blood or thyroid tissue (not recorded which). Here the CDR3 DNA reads TGTGCCAGTAGACTCGGACAGACCTTCTATGGCTACACCTTC. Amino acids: CASRLGQTFYGYTF.